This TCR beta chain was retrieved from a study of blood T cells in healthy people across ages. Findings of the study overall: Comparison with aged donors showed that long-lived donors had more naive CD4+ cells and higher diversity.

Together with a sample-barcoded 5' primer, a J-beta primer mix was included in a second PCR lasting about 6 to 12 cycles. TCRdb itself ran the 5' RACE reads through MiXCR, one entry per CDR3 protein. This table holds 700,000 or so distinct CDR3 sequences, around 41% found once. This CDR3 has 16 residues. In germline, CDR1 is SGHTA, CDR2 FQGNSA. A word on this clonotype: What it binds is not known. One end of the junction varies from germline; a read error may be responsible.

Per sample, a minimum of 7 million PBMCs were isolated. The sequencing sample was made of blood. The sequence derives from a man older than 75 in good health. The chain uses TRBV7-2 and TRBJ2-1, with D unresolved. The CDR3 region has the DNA TGTGCCCGCAGCTTAGAGGACGCACCCCCTTTCAATGAGCAGTTCTTC. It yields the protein CARSLEDAPPFNEQFF. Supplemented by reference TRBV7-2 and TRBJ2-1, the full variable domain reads GAGVSQSPSNKVTEKGKDVELRCDPISGHTALYWYRQSLGQGLEFLIYFQGNSAPDKSGLPSDRFSAERTGGSVSTLTIQRTQQEDSAVYLCARSLEDAPPFNEQFFGPGTRLTVL.